The 14 T cell receptor beta chains presented below share a single source sample, sequenced in a study of read filtering for tumor transcriptome and immune sequencing (dated by TCRdb to 2020 to 2021). Sequencing instrument: Illumina HiSeq 4000. Starting from approximately 400 ng RNA, TCR libraries were constructed with the Immunoverse kit using molecular barcoded adaptors that cover the alpha/delta and beta/gamma chains. In TCRdb, the public reads were trimmed at Q25 with fastp and aligned with MiXCR, with productive beta chains retained. For every CDR3 protein sequence, its rows merge into one entry that carries the most common genes and DNA. The table for this sample lists 35,000 to 55,000 distinct CDR3 sequences; approximately 12% of them were counted only once. The ten largest clones take up less than 15% of the sample. Material: a population of CD138-negative cells sorted from bone marrow. The cell subset or site label on this specimen signifies: bone marrow mononuclear cells depleted of CD138+ plasma/myeloma cells by negative magnetic selection. The receptors stem from a donor at least 40 years old with multiple myeloma.

Note on this clonotype: Relative to the germline gene, one junction end is altered; a read error may explain this. The rearrangement joins TRBV29-1 to TRBJ2-7; TRBD1 aligns across 8 bases. Germline CDR1 SQVTM, CDR2 ANQGSEA. The CDR3 totals 12 residues. CDR3 nucleotide sequence: TGCAGCGCCGGGACAGGACAATACGGGCAGTACTTC. It encodes CSAGTGQYGQYF.

There are many counts of this clonotype. The chain carries TRBV7-2 and TRBJ2-1; TRBD1 or TRBD2 may be the D gene (6 bases each). Germline V CDR1 and CDR2: SGHTA, FQGNSA. This CDR3 contains 19 residues. V was clipped by 8 bases and J by 7 bases, with 33 bases between them. The CDR3 DNA reads TGTGCCAGCCGCTCCAAGGGGGGTTCGGTTGGTCATCTGTGGAATGAGCAGTTCTTC. It encodes CASRSKGGSVGHLWNEQFF.

This clonotype was found many times. V gene TRBV20-1 combines with J gene TRBJ2-5; TRBD1 is a possible D gene (6 bases). V lost 3 bases and J lost 5, with 25 bases in between. Germline CDR1 is DFQATT and CDR2 is SNEGSKA (reference sequence). The CDR3 contains 17 residues. The CDR3 reads CSASPRTRRGQGETQYF. The CDR3 nucleotides read TGCAGTGCTAGCCCCCGAACCAGAAGGGGCCAGGGGGAGACCCAGTACTTC.

This clonotype has a count of ten or more. The chain uses TRBV7-8 and TRBJ2-3, with 9 bases identical to TRBD2. Per the germline V gene, CDR1 is SGHVS and CDR2 is FQNEAQ. The CDR3 spans 15 residues. Trimming removed 1 base from V and 8 bases from J; junction bases left unmatched: 7. The CDR3 bases are TGTGCCAGCAGCTTAGGAGCTAGCGGGGCGGGTACGCAGTATTTT. It yields the protein CASSLGASGAGTQYF.

This clonotype has at least ten counts. The CDR3 coding sequence is TGTGCCAGTACCCTCCTAGCGGGAGGCCCGGGGGAGCAGTTCTTC. Amino acids: CASTLLAGGPGEQFF. The chain joins TRBV19 to TRBJ2-1; 11 positions agree with TRBD2. Losses at the gene ends were 7 bases for V and 10 bases for J; bases not matched to a gene: 12. There are 15 residues in the CDR3. Germline V gene lookup returns CDR1 LNHDA and CDR2 SQIVND (reference sequence).

The sample holds many counts of this clonotype. The V and J genes are TRBV7-8 and TRBJ1-2, with unresolved D. V was cut by 5 bases and J by 4 bases, with 11 bases left in between. The CDR3 runs to 13 residues. CDR1 and CDR2 (germline): SGHVS, FQNEAQ. The CDR3 protein is CASSPDGLYGYTF. CDR3 nucleotides: TGTGCCAGCAGCCCGGACGGACTCTATGGCTACACCTTC.

This clonotype was seen repeatedly, ten times or more. As DNA, the CDR3 is TGTGCCAGCAGATCTCAGAGAATGTTAGATACGCAGTATTTT. This sequence encodes CASRSQRMLDTQYF. The V and J genes are TRBV11-2 and TRBJ2-3; D uncertain. The CDR3 contains 14 residues. Germline CDR1 SGHAT, CDR2 FQNNGV. V was trimmed by 6 bases and J by 5 bases, leaving 15 bases between them. Variable domain in full (rest from reference TRBV11-2 and TRBJ2-3): EAGVAQSPRYKIIEKRQSVAFWCNPISGHATLYWYQQILGQGPKLLIQFQNNGVVDDSQLPKDRFSAERLKGVDSTLKIQPAKLEDSAVYLCASRSQRMLDTQYFGPGTRLTVL.

Comments on this clonotype: Given the absence of the conserved phenylalanine or tryptophan at the CDR3 end, a read error is likely. The DNA is omitted, as the CDR3 cannot be located on it reliably, and the CDR3 follows TCRdb's listing. The CDR3 protein is CASSIYRSSYNEQLY. This chain joins TRBV19 and TRBJ2-1. Inclusive of both ends, the CDR3 amounts to 15 amino acids. CDR1 and CDR2 from the germline V gene are LNHDA and SQIVND (reference sequence).

This clonotype was seen repeatedly, ten times or more. The chain links TRBV28 to TRBJ2-2, with TRBD1 as a possible D gene (6 bases). Germline values: CDR1 MDHEN, CDR2 SYDVKM. The CDR3 has 16 residues. The V end was cut by 3 bases, the J end by 0 bases, with 11 bases between. In DNA, the CDR3 is TGTGCCAGCAGTTTGCCAGGGGCCACGAACACCGGGGAGCTGTTTTTT. Its translation is CASSLPGATNTGELFF.

With respect to this clonotype: At one end, the junction sequence differs from germline, possibly due to a read error. V is TRBV28 and J is TRBJ2-3, with D tentatively TRBD2 (5 bases). Per the germline V gene, CDR1 is MDHEN and CDR2 is SYDVKM. The CDR3 is 14 residues long. The CDR3 is CASSLIGLIDTPYF. The DNA for the CDR3 is TGTGCCAGCAGTTTAATCGGACTCATAGATACGCCGTATTTT.

With respect to this clonotype: As the CDR3 is not closed by the conserved phenylalanine or tryptophan, this likely results from a read error. The chain is built from TRBV7-6 and TRBJ2-2; the D is unclear. Germline lookup yields CDR1 SGHVS and CDR2 FNYEAQ. The CDR3 spans 12 residues. In DNA, the CDR3 is TGTGCTAGCAGCTTGAACACCGGGGAGCTGTTTTCT. Protein sequence: CASSLNTGELFS.

As to this clonotype: A read error is possible here, since a much larger clone lies one base away. The chain combines TRBV12-3 or TRBV12-4 with TRBJ2-2; D uncertain. This CDR3 region has 12 residues. The V end lost 6 bases, the J end lost 9 bases, and 11 bases lay between the germline ends. CDR3 in DNA: TGTGCCAGCAGCTCTGGCGCCAGGGAGCTGTTTTTT. Encoded protein: CASSSGARELFF.

At least ten counts were recorded for this clonotype. The chain carries TRBV28 and TRBJ2-2; D tentatively fits TRBD1 or TRBD2 (5 bases each). The CDR3 has 13 amino acids. Per germline, CDR1 MDHEN and CDR2 SYDVKM. V was cut by 7 bases and J by 9 bases, with 15 bases left in between. As DNA, the CDR3 is TGTGCCAGCACCAATTTTGGGGACCGGGAGCTGTTTTTT. Its protein product is CASTNFGDRELFF. Complete variable domain (other parts from reference TRBV28 and TRBJ2-2): DVKVTQSSRYLVKRTGEKVFLECVQDMDHENMFWYRQDPGLGLRLIYFSYDVKMKEKGDIPEGYSVSREKKERFSLILESASTNQTSMYLCASTNFGDRELFFGEGSRLTVL.

This clonotype appeared many times. The rearrangement uses TRBV2 and TRBJ2-7; the match to TRBD2 covers 10 bases. The trim removed 5 bases at V and 5 bases at J, leaving 6 bases unmatched. The CDR3 extends over 14 amino acids. Germline V gives CDR1 SNHLY, CDR2 FYNNEI. The CDR3: CASSTGLASHEQYF. The CDR3, as DNA: TGTGCCAGCAGTACGGGACTAGCGTCCCACGAGCAGTACTTC.